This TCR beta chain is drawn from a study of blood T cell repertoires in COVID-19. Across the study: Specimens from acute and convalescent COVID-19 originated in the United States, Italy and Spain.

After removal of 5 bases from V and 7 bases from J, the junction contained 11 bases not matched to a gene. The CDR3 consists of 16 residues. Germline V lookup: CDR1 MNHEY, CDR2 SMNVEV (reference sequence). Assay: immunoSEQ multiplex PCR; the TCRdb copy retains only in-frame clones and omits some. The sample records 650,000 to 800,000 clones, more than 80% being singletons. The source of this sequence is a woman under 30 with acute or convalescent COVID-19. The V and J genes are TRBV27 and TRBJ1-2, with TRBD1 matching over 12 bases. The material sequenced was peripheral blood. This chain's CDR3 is CASSPLLSGQGAGYTF. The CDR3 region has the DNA TGTGCCAGCAGTCCACTCCTTTCGGGACAGGGGGCTGGCTACACCTTC.